The rows below give T cell receptor beta chains drawn from one sample of a study of control samples from healthy donors and cancer patients. Clones were sequenced by immunoSEQ multiplex PCR, and TCRdb holds only the in-frame ones, with some missing. The table lists roughly 90,000 clones, approximately 88% of them singletons. Sequencing was performed on PBMCs. All receptors derive from a woman aged 50 to 65 with colorectal cancer. Both conserved end residues are part of each CDR3. D genes are given only for firm matches. Expanded clones get a size class; other rows say once, few or many, or leave the size out.

DNA	CDR3	V	J	D	size
TGTGCCAGCAGTTTAGAACAGGGTCGTGAAAAACTGTTTTTT	CASSLEQGREKLFF	TRBV28	TRBJ1-4	NA	NA
TGTGCCAGCAGCCAAGCCCCCCTCGAAGAGACCCAGTACTTC	CASSQAPLEETQYF	TRBV14	TRBJ2-5	NA	once
TGTGCCAGCAGCCTCTCCGGGTCTGCCGGGGAGCTGTTTTTT	CASSLSGSAGELFF	TRBV6-5	TRBJ2-2	NA	NA
TGTGCCAGCAGCCCTACTGAGGGGGCTGAATATTCCAAAAACATTCAGTACTTC	CASSPTEGAEYSKNIQYF	TRBV12-1	TRBJ2-4	NA	NA
TGTGCCACCAGTGATTTGCGAGCGAATGAGCAGTTCTTC	CATSDLRANEQFF	TRBV24-1	TRBJ2-1	NA	NA
TGCGCCAGCAGCCAAACCGCAGGGTTTACTGAAAAACTGTTTTTT	CASSQTAGFTEKLFF	TRBV4-3	TRBJ1-4	NA	NA
TGTGCCAGCAGCTCTCGCGACCGAGCTTCCTACAATGAGCAGTTCTTC	CASSSRDRASYNEQFF	TRBV7-8	TRBJ2-1	NA	NA
TGTGCCATCAATAAGGCGAGGTCTGGGGCCAACGTCCTGACTTTC	CAINKARSGANVLTF	TRBV28	TRBJ2-6	NA	NA
TGCGCCAGCAGATCCACAGAGAGCTCCTATAATTCACCCCTCCACTTT	CASRSTESSYNSPLHF	TRBV5-1	TRBJ1-6	NA	few
TGTGCCAGCAGTTTACGAGGGCCTGTCGCCACTGAAGCTTTCTTT	CASSLRGPVATEAFF	TRBV27	TRBJ1-1	NA	NA
TGTGCCAGCAGCGCTATCCGGAGGGAGAACACTGAAGCTTTCTTT	CASSAIRRENTEAFF	TRBV11-3	TRBJ1-1	NA	few
TGTGCCAGCAGTGACAGGGGGCATGGCTACACCTTC	CASSDRGHGYTF	TRBV6-1	TRBJ1-2	TRBD1	once
TGTGCCAGCAGCTTAGACAGGGGGACTACCGAAAAACTGTTTTTT	CASSLDRGTTEKLFF	TRBV7-2	TRBJ1-4	TRBD1	NA
TGTGCCAGCAGACAGGGGGTTGAGAACACTGAAGCTTTCTTT	CASRQGVENTEAFF	TRBV7-3	TRBJ1-1	TRBD1	NA
TGTGCCAGCACCCTAGGACAGGGACCAGGAGAGACCCAGTACTTC	CASTLGQGPGETQYF	TRBV6-5	TRBJ2-5	TRBD1	NA
TGTGCCAGCAGTTTATTTGCGGGGGCCCGGCGGGATACGCAGTATTTT	CASSLFAGARRDTQYF	TRBV27	TRBJ2-3	NA	NA
TGCGCCAGCAGCTTGGATGGCCAATCGGGAAACACCATATATTTT	CASSLDGQSGNTIYF	TRBV5-1	TRBJ1-3	NA	NA
TGTGCCAGCAGTATCCCGCGACTGAGCGGGGGGGCCGGGGAGCTGTTTTTT	CASSIPRLSGGAGELFF	TRBV28	TRBJ2-2	TRBD2	NA
TGCGCCAGCAGCCAAGGGGACAGCGGAAACTATGGCTACACCTTC	CASSQGDSGNYGYTF	TRBV4-3	TRBJ1-2	TRBD1	NA
TGTGCCAGCAGTCTCGCCACAGGGCCAAGGGAGACCCAGTACTTC	CASSLATGPRETQYF	TRBV28	TRBJ2-5	NA	NA
TGCGCCAGCAGTGAATGGAGGCCCCCAGAGGGAATTCAGTACTTC	CASSEWRPPEGIQYF	TRBV10-2	TRBJ2-4	NA	NA
TGCGCCAGCAGTGAACGGGGGGCGCACCCACCCCTCCACTTT	CASSERGAHPPLHF	TRBV10-2	TRBJ1-6	NA	NA
TGTGCCAGCAGCGGGAAGGACAGGGGGCCCCAGCCCCAGCATTTT	CASSGKDRGPQPQHF	TRBV9	TRBJ1-5	TRBD1	NA
TGTGCCAGTAGTGGTCACCTGAGCTCCTACAATGAGCAGTTCTTC	CASSGHLSSYNEQFF	TRBV19	TRBJ2-1	NA	NA